This T cell receptor (beta chain) was identified during a study of identifying expanded T cells in peripheral blood (dated by TCRdb to about 2019). Study-level background: Technical replicates were generated by sequencing separate aliquots of the same genomic DNA pool, and four replicates were compared pairwise. Overall results and qualifications from the work: Variance in clone template counts between approximately 2-week samples significantly increased with total template count across all healthy donors. The binomial model flagged 0.9 to 1.5 differentially abundant clones between technical replicates, compared with approximately 16 over two weeks and approximately 19 over about four weeks. The authors expected that over much longer intervals, such as months to years, biological variance in healthy repertoires might increase even further. Across all healthy-donor time intervals, the beta-binomial model significantly cut both the number of clones called differentially abundant and the false-positive rate.

The immunoSEQ Assay, which relies on bias-controlled multiplex PCR amplification of genomic DNA, was used to profile TCRbeta CDR3 regions. In the original analysis: The absolute abundance of each unique TCRbeta CDR3 region was quantified after sequences were collapsed and filtered. Differential abundance was tested with two models: a binomial (Fisher-equivalent) model and a beta-binomial model that adds time-dependent variance fitted from healthy donors. Clones with fewer than 5 combined templates were excluded, and clones with Benjamini-Hochberg FDR below 0.01 were called differentially abundant. In the beta-binomial model, variance was expressed as a function of the total template count across the two samples, in the form v = (b*log(k)+a)^2. As stored in TCRdb, this immuneACCESS dataset retains in-frame rearrangements with V and J assigned. A fraction of the clones does not appear; measured against another copy, unresolved V genes explain less than half of the discrepancy, and the remainder lacks a known reason. For V, J and clone size, that table is used; D and trimming come from the DNA. This sample is represented by 60,000 to 65,000 clones; about 83% of them were singletons. The ten most abundant clones make up approximately 19% of the sample.

During the collection period, no infections or other immune events were recorded for the healthy donors. Healthy-donor blood repertoires served as a training cohort to calibrate time-dependent variance in a beta-binomial model of T-cell clone differential abundance. There were roughly 10 healthy donors in the training cohort, of whom 3 were female and 7 were male. Donor ages ranged from about 29 to 70 years, with an average of 43 years. Whole blood was collected from each healthy donor at three time points spaced 2 to 3 weeks apart and obtained from a commercial supplier. For immunosequencing, genomic DNA was extracted from whole blood that had not been sorted. The CDR3 covers 11 residues, taking in both the cysteine and the phenylalanine. Solely the CDR3 DNA is kept, with 33 bases framed from the first base. V and J are truncated by 3 bases and 6 bases respectively, leaving an intervening sequence of 6 bases. Taken from the germline V gene, the CDR1 and CDR2 loops are ENHRY and SYGVKD.

This clone has only a few counts. This clone's antigen is unknown. No base qualities exist here, and no much larger clone lies one base off it. The rearrangement joined TRBV10-3 to TRBJ2-7; no D gene is confidently identified. Sequencing was performed on blood. The TCR sequence derives from a person aged 18 to 69 in good health. The CDR3 region: CAISELAEQYF. DNA sequence: TGTGCCATCAGTGAACTCGCCGAGCAGTACTTC.